What follows are 22 T cell receptor beta chains derived from one specimen sequenced in a study of T cells in Graves' hyperthyroidism and ophthalmopathy (dated by TCRdb to 2018 to 2020). The method behind the library was multiplex PCR. TCRdb names Illumina HiSeq 2000 as the instrument used. The TCR beta CDR3 regions were amplified from RNA transcripts. A first-round RT-PCR of the TCR CDR3 used the HTBI primer set with the Qiagen OneStep RT-PCR kit. TCRdb itself trimmed the public reads at Q25 with fastp, ran MiXCR and retained productive beta chains. Rows with one shared CDR3 protein collapse into an entry with the most common genes and DNA. This sample holds more than 300,000 distinct CDR3 sequences; approximately 17% were observed only once. The ten largest clones represent over 35% of the sample. Sequencing was performed on blood. These TCRs come from a man aged 18 to 29 with Graves' ophthalmopathy.

V gene TRBV10-3 combines with J gene TRBJ1-3, with a possible D match to TRBD1 (6 bases). From germline, CDR1 is ENHRY and CDR2 SYGVKD. This CDR3 has 15 amino acids. V was cut by 8 bases and J by 0 bases, with 14 bases left in between. The CDR3 is CAIAQDSYSGNTIYF. CDR3 in DNA: TGTGCCATCGCTCAGGACAGCTACTCTGGAAACACCATATATTTT.

This clonotype was seen more than once but under ten times. This rearrangement joins TRBV6-6 to TRBJ2-5; the match to TRBD2 covers 7 bases. The germline CDR1 and CDR2 sequences are MNHNY and SVGAGI (reference sequence). V was clipped by 1 base and J by 5 bases; unmatched bases: 4. The CDR3 contains 14 residues. CDR3: CASSYFGEGETQYF. In DNA, the CDR3 is TGTGCCAGCAGTTACTTTGGGGAGGGGGAGACCCAGTACTTC.

This chain joins TRBV7-3 and TRBJ2-2, with 16 bases that match TRBD2. The CDR3 extends over 19 amino acids. CDR1 and CDR2 from the germline V gene are SGHTA and FQGTGA. The junction had 9 bases not matched to a gene; V was cut back by 5 bases and J by 3 bases. The CDR3 coding sequence is TGTGCCAGCAGCGAAACCGGGACTAGCGGGGGGGAGGACACCGGGGAGCTGTTTTTT. Translation: CASSETGTSGGEDTGELFF. Drawing the rest from reference TRBV7-3 and TRBJ2-2, the complete variable domain is GAGVSQTPSNKVTEKGKYVELRCDPISGHTALYWYRQSLGQGPEFLIYFQGTGAADDSGLPNDRFFAVRPEGSVSTLKIQRTERGDSAVYLCASSETGTSGGEDTGELFFGEGSRLTVL.

This clonotype was seen at least ten times. The gene calls are TRBV3-1 and TRBJ2-1, with a tentative D call TRBD2 (6 bases). CDR1 is LGHDT and CDR2 is YNNKEL in the germline V gene (reference sequence). The CDR3 is 14 residues long. Trimming removed 1 base at V and 6 bases at J, with 10 bases between. CDR3 nucleotides: TGTGCCAGCAGCCAAGTGGGGGGATCCAATGAGCAGTTCTTC. Amino acid sequence: CASSQVGGSNEQFF.

This clonotype was seen at least ten times. DNA for the CDR3: TGTGCCAGCAGCCCAGCCCCCAATCAGCCCCAGCATTTT. Amino acids: CASSPAPNQPQHF. The genes are TRBV11-2 and TRBJ1-5, with unresolved D. CDR3 length equals 13 residues. With 5 bases removed from V and 3 bases from J, the gap between germline ends came to 8 bases. Germline V gene sequence: CDR1 SGHAT, CDR2 FQNNGV.

This clonotype showed up many times. The rearrangement joins TRBV20-1 to TRBJ1-5, with D perhaps TRBD1 (6 bases). Germline values: CDR1 DFQATT, CDR2 SNEGSKA (reference sequence). This CDR3 has 14 amino acids. Trimming shortened V by 3 bases and J by 2 bases, and 11 bases separated the two germline ends. As DNA, the CDR3 is TGCAGTGCTAGTATTTCAGGGGGCAATCAGCCCCAGCATTTT. This translates into CSASISGGNQPQHF.

This chain uses TRBV5-1 with TRBJ1-5; 7 bases map to TRBD1. The CDR3 has 14 residues. Germline CDR1 and CDR2: SGHRS and YFSETQ. The V and J ends lost 0 bases and 7 bases, in that order; junction bases with no gene match: 4. In DNA form, the CDR3 reads TGCGCCAGCAGCTTGGGGACAGGCCAACAGCCCCAGCATTTT. This codes for CASSLGTGQQPQHF.

Ten or more counts support this clonotype. The rearrangement uses TRBV7-2 and TRBJ1-1; possibly TRBD1 for D (6 bases). From germline, CDR1 is SGHTA and CDR2 FQGNSA. The CDR3 is 15 amino acids. Trimming took 2 bases from V and 8 from J, leaving 18 bases between them. CDR3 residues: CASSLRSGNRGEAFF. The CDR3 coding sequence is TGTGCCAGCAGCTTACGGTCGGGGAATAGGGGGGAAGCTTTCTTT.

This chain joins TRBV20-1 and TRBJ2-1; 11 nucleotides align to TRBD2. This CDR3 is built from 16 residues. CDR1 is DFQATT, CDR2 SNEGSKA, per germline (reference sequence). The V gene end was trimmed by 5 bases and the J gene end by 6 bases; junction bases not matched to a gene: 12. The CDR3 here is CSAHSSGGAGPNEQFF. As DNA, the CDR3 is TGCAGTGCTCATAGTAGCGGGGGGGCGGGGCCCAATGAGCAGTTCTTC.

This clonotype was counted many times. The chain couples TRBV11-2 to TRBJ2-3, with a possible D match to TRBD1 (5 bases). Germline V gene lookup returns CDR1 SGHAT and CDR2 FQNNGV. The CDR3 contains 18 residues. Between the trimmed V and J ends, which lost 2 bases and 4 bases, there was a span of 22 bases. The CDR3 region has the DNA TGTGCCAGCAGCTTACCCCCCCCCGCTCCAGGGATTCCAGATACGCAGTATTTT. The encoded protein is CASSLPPPAPGIPDTQYF.

This clonotype was detected ten times or more. CDR3 coding DNA: TGTGCCAGCAGCCAAGCGATGGGACAGTCGAGCTCTGGAAACACCATATATTTT. Its translation: CASSQAMGQSSSGNTIYF. V usage is TRBV3-1 and J usage is TRBJ1-3; 7 bases fit TRBD1. CDR1 is LGHDT and CDR2 is YNNKEL in the germline V gene (reference sequence). The CDR3 contains 18 residues. The ends lost 1 base at V and 0 bases at J; junction bases unmatched: 9.

This clonotype was found a few times. The chain employs TRBV27 and TRBJ1-2; TRBD1 matches at 8 bases. The germline V gene encodes CDR1 MNHEY and CDR2 SMNVEV (reference sequence). V gave up 7 bases and J gave up 6 bases; unmatched junction bases: 7. The CDR3 extends over 13 amino acids. CDR3 coding DNA: TGTGCCAGCACGCCTCAGGGGGCGGATGGCTACACCTTC. It is translated as CASTPQGADGYTF.

This clonotype was detected only a few times. The CDR3 nucleotides read TGCAGTGCTAGAGGGTCCTGGCTAGCGGGGGCCCGCCGCCGCACAGATACGCAGTATTTT. It is translated as CSARGSWLAGARRRTDTQYF. The chain is built from TRBV20-1 and TRBJ2-3; TRBD2 aligns across 10 bases. The CDR3 spans 20 residues. The germline V gene has CDR1 DFQATT and CDR2 SNEGSKA (reference sequence). The ends lost 1 base at V and 1 base at J; junction bases unmatched: 17.

The rearrangement links TRBV2 to TRBJ2-7, with D possibly TRBD2 on 6 matching bases. V lost 8 bases and J 6 bases, leaving 20 bases between the germline ends. The CDR3 runs 14 residues. Germline V CDR1 and CDR2: SNHLY, FYNNEI. In DNA, the CDR3 is TGTGCCAGCGGCCCCCCCGGCGGGGCACGCGAGCAGTACTTC. Its translation: CASGPPGGAREQYF.

J is TRBJ2-7 and V is TRBV5-1; possibly TRBD1 for D (5 bases). There are 17 residues in the CDR3. The germline V and J ends were trimmed by 5 bases and 2 bases, with 23 bases remaining between them. Germline lookup yields CDR1 SGHRS and CDR2 YFSETQ. CDR3 sequence reads: CASSISPRQQLPYEQYF. DNA for the CDR3: TGCGCCAGCAGTATTAGCCCTCGACAGCAATTGCCCTACGAGCAGTACTTC.

There are a few counts of this clonotype. The V call is TRBV5-4, the J call TRBJ2-1, with TRBD1 matching over 7 bases. The V and J ends lost 4 bases and 0 bases, in that order; junction bases with no gene match: 7. Germline values: CDR1 SGHNT, CDR2 YYREEE (reference sequence). There are 16 residues in the CDR3. The CDR3 DNA reads as TGTGCCAGCAGCACCGACAGGGAGAGCTCCTACAATGAGCAGTTCTTC. Protein: CASSTDRESSYNEQFF.

The J gene is TRBJ2-1, the V gene TRBV19, with D maybe TRBD2 (5 bases). The CDR3 contains 13 residues. The germline V gene encodes CDR1 LNHDA and CDR2 SQIVND (reference sequence). The ends were cut back, 4 bases at V and 8 bases at J, with 12 bases in the middle. As DNA, the CDR3 is TGTGCCAGTAGTAACCCGGCCGGGGATGAGCAGTTCTTC. Translation: CASSNPAGDEQFF.

This clonotype appeared a few times. The chain links TRBV14 to TRBJ2-5; a weak D match, TRBD2 (7 bases). From germline, CDR1 is SGHDN and CDR2 FVKESK. V lost 4 bases to trimming and J lost 4 bases, with 16 bases between them. The CDR3 has 15 residues. The CDR3 sequence: CASSPLGGGGETQYF. CDR3 nucleotides: TGTGCCAGCAGCCCCCTGGGAGGGGGTGGAGAGACCCAGTACTTC. The whole variable domain, remainder taken from reference TRBV14 and TRBJ2-5, is EAGVTQFPSHSVIEKGQTVTLRCDPISGHDNLYWYRRVMGKEIKFLLHFVKESKQDESGMPNNRFLAERTGGTYSTLKVQPAELEDSGVYFCASSPLGGGGETQYFGPGTRLLVL.

This clonotype was counted many times. The V gene is TRBV20-1, the J gene TRBJ2-5; D is possibly TRBD2 (6 bases). This CDR3 is 16 amino acids long. The V end lost 0 bases, the J end lost 2 bases, and 16 bases lay between the germline ends. From germline, CDR1 is DFQATT and CDR2 SNEGSKA (reference sequence). CDR3 in DNA: TGCAGTGCTAGAGATTTGGGGGACTCTTTACAAGAGACCCAGTACTTC. The encoded protein is CSARDLGDSLQETQYF.

This clonotype was picked up a small number of times. V and J are TRBV27 and TRBJ1-5; D gene unclear. The germline V and J ends were trimmed by 2 bases and 2 bases, with 10 bases remaining between them. The CDR3 is made up of 15 amino acids. Germline V gene sequence: CDR1 MNHEY, CDR2 SMNVEV (reference sequence). The CDR3 DNA reads TGTGCCAGCAGTTTAACCCGCGGCGGCAATCAGCCCCAGCATTTT. Protein: CASSLTRGGNQPQHF.

This clonotype was seen a few times. This rearrangement joins TRBV9 to TRBJ1-6; 7 bases match TRBD1. V shed 0 bases and J 7 bases; nucleotides not matched to a gene: 4. The CDR3 loop spans 15 amino acids. Per germline, CDR1 SGDLS and CDR2 YYNGEE. The DNA for the CDR3 is TGTGCCAGCAGCGTAGAAGGGACAGCGAATTCACCCCTCCACTTT. This gives the protein CASSVEGTANSPLHF.

Here the CDR3 DNA reads TGTGCCAGCAGCTTACGGGAGGGCCGCAATGAGCAGTTCTTC. This gives the protein CASSLREGRNEQFF. The genes are TRBV5-5 and TRBJ2-1; 8 bases match TRBD2. The germline CDR1 and CDR2 sequences are SGHKS and YYEKEE (reference sequence). The CDR3 consists of 14 residues. Trimming cost V 2 bases and J 6 bases; bases outside gene matches: 4.